This T cell receptor (beta chain) was recorded in a study of T cell responses to AZD1222 COVID-19 vaccine. Study context: Investigators merged groups given second doses at roughly 4 or roughly 12 weeks.

Sequenced by immunoSEQ multiplex PCR; TCRdb stores in-frame clones only, minus some. The sample yields roughly 120,000 clones, about 91% seen once. Turning to this clone: What it binds is unknown.

V was clipped by 10 bases and J by 6 bases; unmatched bases: 11. This CDR3 contains 13 residues. Regarding the study as a whole: AZD1222 recipients seropositive at baseline numbered only six or seven. Repertoire sampling was restricted to post-peak T cell response timepoints.

The sample consisted of peripheral blood, taken on day 0 of AZD1222 vaccination. This TCR came from an adult in good health. The gene calls are TRBV12-3 or TRBV12-4 and TRBJ1-1, with 7 bases aligning to TRBD1. The chain's CDR3 is CATLKGAFPEAFF. CDR3 DNA sequence: TGTGCCACGCTAAAGGGGGCGTTTCCTGAAGCTTTCTTT.